This T cell receptor beta chain originates from a study of blood T cell repertoires in COVID-19. Original methodology: Estimation of nucleated cell counts relied on the amplification of reference gene primers. The protocol was immunoSEQ multiplex PCR, while the TCRdb copy is restricted to in-frame clones and leaves out a portion. The V and J calls and clone size come from that table; D and trimming were worked out from the DNA. This table has 60,000 to 80,000 clones, approximately 89% appearing once. Between the trimmed V and J ends, which lost 5 bases and 0 bases, there was a span of 17 bases. CDR3 length equals 17 residues. The germline CDR1 and CDR2 sequences are MDHEN and SYDVKM.

Sequencing was performed on peripheral blood. The chain joins TRBV28 to TRBJ1-5; tentatively, D is TRBD1 (5 bases). The receptor's source is a woman between 65 and 79 years old with acute or convalescent COVID-19. The CDR3 coding sequence is TGTGCCAGCAGTCGCGCTAAGGGGTTTCTTAGCAATCAGCCCCAGCATTTT. Translating it yields CASSRAKGFLSNQPQHF.